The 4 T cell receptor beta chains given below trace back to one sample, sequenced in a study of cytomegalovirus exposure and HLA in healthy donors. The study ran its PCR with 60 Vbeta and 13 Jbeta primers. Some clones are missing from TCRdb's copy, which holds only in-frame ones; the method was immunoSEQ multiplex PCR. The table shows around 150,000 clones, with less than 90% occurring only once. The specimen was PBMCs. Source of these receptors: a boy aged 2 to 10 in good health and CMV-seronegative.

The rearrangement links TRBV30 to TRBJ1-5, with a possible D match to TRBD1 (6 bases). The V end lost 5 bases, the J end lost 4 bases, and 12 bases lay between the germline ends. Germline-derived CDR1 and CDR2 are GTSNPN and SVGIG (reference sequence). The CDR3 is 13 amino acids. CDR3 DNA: TGTGCCTGGGGAGTGAGGGGGAATCAGCCCCAGCATTTT. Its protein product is CAWGVRGNQPQHF. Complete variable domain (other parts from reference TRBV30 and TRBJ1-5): SQTIHQWPATLVQPVGSPLSLECTVEGTSNPNLYWYRQAAGRGLQLLFYSVGIGQISSEVPQNLSASRPQDRQFILSSKKLLLSDSGFYLCAWGVRGNQPQHFGDGTRLSIL.

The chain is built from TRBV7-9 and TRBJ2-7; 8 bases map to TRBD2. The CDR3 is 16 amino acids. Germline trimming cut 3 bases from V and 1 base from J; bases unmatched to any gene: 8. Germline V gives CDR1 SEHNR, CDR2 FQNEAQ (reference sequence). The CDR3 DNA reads TGTGCCAGCAGCTTGTTTCCGGGGGGGCCGTCCTACGAGCAGTACTTC. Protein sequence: CASSLFPGGPSYEQYF.

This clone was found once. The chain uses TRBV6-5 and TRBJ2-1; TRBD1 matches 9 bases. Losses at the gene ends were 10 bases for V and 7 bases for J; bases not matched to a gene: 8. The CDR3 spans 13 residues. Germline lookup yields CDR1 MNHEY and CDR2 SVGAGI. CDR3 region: CAIARGQGNEQFF. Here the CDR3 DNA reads TGTGCCATCGCACGGGGACAGGGAAATGAGCAGTTCTTC.

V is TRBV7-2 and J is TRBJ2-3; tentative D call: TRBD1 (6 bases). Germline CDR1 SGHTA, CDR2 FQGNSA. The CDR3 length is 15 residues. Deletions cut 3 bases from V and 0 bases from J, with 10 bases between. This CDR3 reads CASSLGHYSTDTQYF. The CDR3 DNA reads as TGTGCCAGCAGCTTGGGACACTACAGCACAGATACGCAGTATTTT.